This T cell receptor beta chain was documented in a study of T cells and Merkel cell carcinoma outcomes. General study results and limits: Merkel cell carcinoma outcomes were reportedly predicted by repertoire and T-cell density.

The junction had 14 bases not matched to a gene; V was cut back by 4 bases and J by 11 bases. Germline-derived CDR1 and CDR2 are MDHEN and SYDVKM. This CDR3 has 16 amino acids. About this clone: Antigen specificity is unknown.

Assay: immunoSEQ multiplex PCR; the TCRdb copy retains only in-frame clones and omits some. The sample has around 2,100 clones, roughly 89% seen once; the top ten hold 1.5% to 2%. Sequenced material: tumor tissue from Merkel cell carcinoma. The origin of this receptor is a human donor with Merkel cell carcinoma. The rearrangement uses TRBV28 and TRBJ1-4; 9 nucleotides line up with TRBD1. The chain's CDR3 is CASSSWTGTGLAKLFF. The CDR3 DNA follows: TGTGCCAGCAGTTCCTGGACCGGGACAGGGTTAGCGAAACTGTTTTTT.